This T cell receptor (beta chain) was sequenced for a study of blood T cell repertoires in COVID-19. Between the trimmed V and J ends, which lost 7 bases and 2 bases, there was a span of 23 bases. This CDR3 has 17 residues. The V gene's germline CDR1 is SGHTA and CDR2 FQGNSA. The assay was immunoSEQ multiplex PCR, and TCRdb's table has in-frame clones only and misses some. The sample consists of approximately 110,000 clones, 70% to 90% of them appearing once. The V call is TRBV7-2, the J call TRBJ2-5; the D gene is possibly TRBD2 (5 bases). Sequenced input: peripheral blood. The receptor's source is a human donor in a cohort sampled during active COVID-19. The CDR3 DNA follows: TGTGCCAGCACCCTAAGCGGCTTACGGGCTACTCAAGAGACCCAGTACTTC. It specifies CASTLSGLRATQETQYF.